What follows are 30 T cell receptor beta chains derived from one specimen sequenced in a study of T cell changes during pregnancy in multiple sclerosis. This table comes from immunoSEQ multiplex PCR, and its TCRdb copy is limited to in-frame clones, with some not included. The sample holds around 32,000 clones, roughly nine tenths seen once. The sample consisted of CD8+ T cells from peripheral blood mononuclear cells, taken in the third trimester of pregnancy. The receptors were sampled from a female donor with multiple sclerosis, enrolled in a pregnancy study.

The CDR3 region is CASSVDPSAYSYEQYF. The DNA of the CDR3 is TGTGCCAGCAGCGTAGATCCAAGCGCTTACTCCTACGAGCAGTACTTC. V and J are TRBV9 and TRBJ2-7; the D is unclear. The CDR3 sequence is 16 residues long. Per germline, CDR1 SGDLS and CDR2 YYNGEE. Trimming left V 0 bases short and J 0 bases short, with 13 bases between.

The V call is TRBV27, the J call TRBJ2-7, with 8 bases lining up with TRBD1. After removal of 6 bases from V and 0 bases from J, the junction contained 7 bases not matched to a gene. The CDR3 spans 15 residues. Germline loops: CDR1 MNHEY, CDR2 SMNVEV (reference sequence). CDR3 sequence (DNA): TGTGCCAGCAGCAGGGGGCGGGGTAGCTCCTACGAGCAGTACTTC. Translation gives CASSRGRGSSYEQYF.

The table lists this clone with a count of one. The genes are TRBV7-9 and TRBJ2-5; 16 bases align to TRBD2. Germline CDR1 and CDR2: SEHNR and FQNEAQ (reference sequence). This CDR3 spans 17 amino acids. J lost 5 bases, V lost 5 bases, and 8 bases had no gene match. The DNA for the CDR3 is TGTGCCAGCAGCCCGGGACTAGCGGGGGGGCAGATGGAGACCCAGTACTTC. Amino acids: CASSPGLAGGQMETQYF.

This chain connects TRBV19 to TRBJ2-7, with TRBD1 as a possible D gene (6 bases). Deletions cut 3 bases from V and 5 bases from J, with 17 bases between. The CDR3 spans 15 residues. Germline assignment: CDR1 LNHDA and CDR2 SQIVND (reference sequence). CDR3: CASSISIDGGDEQYF. In DNA form, the CDR3 reads TGTGCCAGTAGTATTTCGATCGATGGGGGCGACGAGCAGTACTTC.

Written as DNA, the CDR3 is TGTGCCAGCAATGTATTATACATGGACAGACAGAGCAATCAGCCCCAGCATTTT. It yields the protein CASNVLYMDRQSNQPQHF. The rearrangement links TRBV19 to TRBJ1-5; tentative D call: TRBD1 (6 bases). The V gene's germline CDR1 is LNHDA and CDR2 SQIVND (reference sequence). V was clipped by 9 bases and J by 1 base, with 25 bases between them. The CDR3 covers 18 residues.

This sequence joins TRBV15 and TRBJ1-1, with a tentative D call TRBD1 (6 bases). Looked up from germline, CDR1 is LNHNV and CDR2 is YYDKDF (reference sequence). Trimming shortened V by 5 bases and J by 5 bases, and 12 bases separated the two germline ends. The CDR3 length is 13 residues. The CDR3 coding sequence is TGTGCCACCAGCTACAGGGAACGGACTGAAGCTTTCTTT. Amino acid sequence: CATSYRERTEAFF.

Only a few counts were recorded for this clone. The chain links TRBV11-2 to TRBJ2-3; D is ambiguous. Germline CDR1 is SGHAT and CDR2 is FQNNGV. There are 12 residues in the CDR3. The ends were cut back, 6 bases at V and 4 bases at J, with 8 bases in the middle. In DNA, the CDR3 is TGTGCCAGCAGTCCGGTGGCAGATACGCAGTATTTT. It yields the protein CASSPVADTQYF.

The chain employs TRBV10-3 and TRBJ1-2, with a weak D call TRBD1 (5 bases). Trimming stripped 6 bases from V and 5 bases from J, with 16 bases between. Looked up from germline, CDR1 is ENHRY and CDR2 is SYGVKD. This CDR3 region has 14 residues. The CDR3 loop is CAISDGREGYGYTF. CDR3 nucleotides: TGTGCCATCAGCGATGGGAGGGAGGGGTATGGCTACACCTTC.

The rearrangement links TRBV19 to TRBJ1-4, with TRBD1 matching 7 bases. Germline V gives CDR1 LNHDA, CDR2 SQIVND (reference sequence). V lost 5 bases, J lost 8 bases, and 17 bases stayed unmatched. The CDR3 has 17 residues. CDR3 amino acids: CASSSPLAGGKDEKLFF. The CDR3 region has the DNA TGTGCCAGTAGTTCCCCACTAGCAGGGGGGAAGGACGAAAAACTGTTTTTT.

This sequence joins TRBV10-3 and TRBJ1-5, with TRBD1 matching over 8 bases. J lost 7 bases, V lost 6 bases, and 17 bases had no gene match. This CDR3 contains 17 residues. Germline-derived CDR1 and CDR2 are ENHRY and SYGVKD. The DNA for the CDR3 is TGTGCCATCAGCCAGTACGGGTCAGGGGGCGCCAAACAGCCCCAGCATTTT. This codes for CAISQYGSGGAKQPQHF.

The CDR3 DNA is TGTGCCAGCAGACGGACTAGCGGGGGCCAGTATACGCAGTATTTT. It translates to CASRRTSGGQYTQYF. The chain couples TRBV13 to TRBJ2-3, with 13 nucleotides matching TRBD2. Losses at the gene ends were 6 bases for V and 7 bases for J; bases not matched to a gene: 7. The germline V gene encodes CDR1 PRHDT and CDR2 FYEKMQ (reference sequence). This CDR3 region has 15 residues.

The gene calls are TRBV30 and TRBJ2-1, with 7 bases lining up with TRBD1. V lost 8 bases, J lost 4 bases, and 17 bases stayed unmatched. The CDR3 is 16 amino acids. The V gene's germline CDR1 is GTSNPN and CDR2 SVGIG (reference sequence). The CDR3 DNA sequence: TGTGCCGGGGACAGCCCTTCCCGTCTTGATTACAATGAGCAGTTCTTC. It encodes CAGDSPSRLDYNEQFF.

This sequence joins TRBV6-1 and TRBJ2-1, with 8 bases lining up with TRBD2. This CDR3 comprises 19 residues. Germline CDR1 MNHNS, CDR2 SASEGT. V shed 2 bases and J 1 base; nucleotides not matched to a gene: 13. CDR3 nucleotides: TGTGCCAGCAGTGAACCGGAGCGGGAGAATTTTCTATCCTACAATGAGCAGTTCTTC. Protein: CASSEPERENFLSYNEQFF.

The chain joins TRBV5-6 to TRBJ1-1; perhaps TRBD1 as D (5 bases). Germline values: CDR1 SGHDT, CDR2 YYEEEE. The CDR3 totals 13 residues. With 4 bases removed from V and 11 bases from J, the gap between germline ends came to 18 bases. As DNA, the CDR3 is TGTGCCAGCAGCGTGAACAGGCGCCCTGTCGCTTTCTTT. Its protein product is CASSVNRRPVAFF.

This chain links TRBV4-2 with TRBJ2-4; TRBD2 matches at 8 bases. The CDR3 is 17 residues long. V trimming: 4 bases; J trimming: 6 bases; junction bases outside the gene matches: 14. Germline CDR1 is LGHNA and CDR2 is YNFKEQ. The DNA of the CDR3 is TGTGCCAGCAGCCCAGACCAACCGGGACTAGGCAGAAACATTCAGTACTTC. Its translation is CASSPDQPGLGRNIQYF.

The V gene is TRBV7-3, the J gene TRBJ2-1; 14 nucleotides align to TRBD2. Looked up from germline, CDR1 is SGHTA and CDR2 is FQGTGA. V was pared by 8 bases and J by 8 bases, with 5 bases of the junction left unmatched. This CDR3 has 14 residues. DNA for the CDR3: TGTGCCAGCTCACCGGGACTAGCGGGGGATGAGCAGTTCTTC. Encoded protein: CASSPGLAGDEQFF.

This clone came up once. This could be a read error, since a much larger clone is one nucleotide away. The V gene is TRBV5-5, the J gene TRBJ1-1; a weak D match, TRBD1 (5 bases). This CDR3 has 12 residues. Trimming removed 5 bases from V and 3 bases from J, with 8 bases in between. Germline lookup yields CDR1 SGHKS and CDR2 YYEKEE (reference sequence). The CDR3 coding sequence is TGTGCCAGCAGATCAGGGTACACTGAAGCTTTCTTT. Its translation is CASRSGYTEAFF.

V gene TRBV9 combines with J gene TRBJ2-5, with 7 bases that match TRBD1. This CDR3 spans 14 amino acids. V lost 3 bases, J lost 1 base, and 3 bases stayed unmatched. Per germline, CDR1 SGDLS and CDR2 YYNGEE. The CDR3: CASSAGTVQETQYF. In DNA form, the CDR3 reads TGTGCCAGCAGCGCGGGGACAGTCCAAGAGACCCAGTACTTC. The full variable domain, its missing parts supplied by reference TRBV9 and TRBJ2-5, is DSGVTQTPKHLITATGQRVTLRCSPRSGDLSVYWYQQSLDQGLQFLIQYYNGEERAKGNILERFSAQQFPDLHSELNLSSLELGDSALYFCASSAGTVQETQYFGPGTRLLVL.

V is TRBV5-5 and J is TRBJ2-7; 14 bases line up with TRBD2. The CDR3 runs 17 residues. CDR1 SGHKS and CDR2 YYEKEE come from the germline V gene (reference sequence). The ends lost 4 bases at V and 4 bases at J; junction bases unmatched: 10. CDR3 residues: CASSPGLAGVKGYEQYF. The CDR3 DNA is TGTGCCAGCAGCCCGGGACTAGCGGGAGTTAAGGGGTACGAGCAGTACTTC.

V gene TRBV4-1 combines with J gene TRBJ2-7; D is perhaps TRBD1 (5 bases). This CDR3 comprises 14 residues. Germline V gene data show CDR1 as MGHRA and CDR2 as YSYEKL. Trimming shortened V by 1 base and J by 6 bases, and 13 bases separated the two germline ends. CDR3 nucleotides: TGCGCCAGCAGCCAAGCCCAGGGAATAGGCGAGCAGTACTTC. Encoded protein: CASSQAQGIGEQYF.

The gene calls are TRBV19 and TRBJ1-2, with D unresolved. Trimming took off 4 bases at V and 4 bases at J, with 10 bases between the two ends. CDR1 is LNHDA, CDR2 SQIVND, per germline (reference sequence). CDR3 length: 13 residues. The CDR3 spells CASSKGGGYGYTF. The CDR3 nucleotides are TGTGCCAGTAGTAAAGGAGGAGGCTATGGCTACACCTTC.

The chain is built from TRBV11-2 and TRBJ2-1; possible D gene TRBD2, 7 bases. V gave up 1 base and J gave up 4 bases, with 14 bases separating them. Germline CDR1 is SGHAT and CDR2 is FQNNGV. The CDR3 contains 16 residues. The CDR3 protein is CASSLGGAGEYNEQFF. DNA for the CDR3: TGTGCCAGCAGCTTAGGGGGGGCGGGAGAATACAATGAGCAGTTCTTC.

This chain uses TRBV28 with TRBJ2-7; tentative D call: TRBD2 (5 bases). This CDR3 is 15 amino acids long. Germline CDR1 MDHEN, CDR2 SYDVKM. V was pared by 2 bases and J by 2 bases, with 13 bases between. The CDR3 region has the DNA TGTGCCAGCAGTTTAGGTCTAAAAGCGGCCTACGAGCAGTACTTC. Amino acid sequence: CASSLGLKAAYEQYF.

CDR3 residues: CAWSDRDSLYEQYF. In DNA, the CDR3 is TGTGCCTGGAGTGATAGGGACAGTTTATACGAGCAGTACTTC. The chain recombines TRBV30 with TRBJ2-7, with TRBD1 matching over 7 bases. Looked up from germline, CDR1 is GTSNPN and CDR2 is SVGIG (reference sequence). The CDR3 loop spans 14 amino acids. With V trimmed by 1 base and J by 4 bases, 7 bases remained unmatched.

This clone was recorded a few times. The CDR3 carries no conserved terminal phenylalanine or tryptophan, so it likely arises from a read error. The same CDR3 arises from other DNA sequences in this sample as well. V is TRBV30 and J is TRBJ1-1; D gene uncertain. The CDR3 length is 14 residues. From germline, CDR1 is GTSNPN and CDR2 SVGIG (reference sequence). The CDR3 DNA sequence: TGTGCATGGAGTCCCGACCCTAGGTTTTCTGAAGCTTTCTCT. Its translation is CAWSPDPRFSEAFS.

The chain combines TRBV5-6 with TRBJ1-1; the match to TRBD1 covers 9 bases. There are 15 residues in the CDR3. Germline V gene data show CDR1 as SGHDT and CDR2 as YYEEEE. V gave up 3 bases and J gave up 0 bases; unmatched junction bases: 3. The CDR3 coding sequence is TGTGCCAGCAGCTGGGACAGGGAGTTGAACACTGAAGCTTTCTTT. It translates to CASSWDRELNTEAFF.

The chain links TRBV5-1 to TRBJ2-1; 11 bases map to TRBD2. This CDR3 is built from 16 residues. J lost 8 bases, V lost 1 base, and 8 bases had no gene match. Germline values: CDR1 SGHRS, CDR2 YFSETQ. In nucleotides, the CDR3 is TGCGCCAGCAGCTTGCTAGCGGGAGGCCTCGGGGATGAGCAGTTCTTC. Translating it yields CASSLLAGGLGDEQFF.

The gene calls are TRBV2 and TRBJ1-1; no clear D gene. Germline V lookup: CDR1 SNHLY, CDR2 FYNNEI. The V end was cut by 7 bases, the J end by 10 bases, with 10 bases between. There are 10 residues in the CDR3. This CDR3 reads CASIGVAAFF. CDR3 coding DNA: TGTGCCAGCATCGGGGTAGCAGCTTTCTTT.

The V call is TRBV19, the J call TRBJ2-1; D ambiguous. Trimming removed 5 bases from V and 4 bases from J, with 18 bases in between. The CDR3 covers 16 residues. Per germline, CDR1 LNHDA and CDR2 SQIVND (reference sequence). As DNA, the CDR3 is TGTGCCAGTAGTCCACGACTGCCTCCGAGGTACAATGAGCAGTTCTTC. As protein: CASSPRLPPRYNEQFF.

The V gene is TRBV30, the J gene TRBJ1-4; TRBD1 matches at 7 bases. J gave up 7 bases and V 5 bases, and 13 bases lay outside the gene matches. Germline V gene sequence: CDR1 GTSNPN, CDR2 SVGIG (reference sequence). The CDR3 spans 15 residues. The CDR3 DNA reads TGTGCCTGGTCCCTCCCCCCCTGGACAGGTGAAAAACTGTTTTTT. It encodes CAWSLPPWTGEKLFF.